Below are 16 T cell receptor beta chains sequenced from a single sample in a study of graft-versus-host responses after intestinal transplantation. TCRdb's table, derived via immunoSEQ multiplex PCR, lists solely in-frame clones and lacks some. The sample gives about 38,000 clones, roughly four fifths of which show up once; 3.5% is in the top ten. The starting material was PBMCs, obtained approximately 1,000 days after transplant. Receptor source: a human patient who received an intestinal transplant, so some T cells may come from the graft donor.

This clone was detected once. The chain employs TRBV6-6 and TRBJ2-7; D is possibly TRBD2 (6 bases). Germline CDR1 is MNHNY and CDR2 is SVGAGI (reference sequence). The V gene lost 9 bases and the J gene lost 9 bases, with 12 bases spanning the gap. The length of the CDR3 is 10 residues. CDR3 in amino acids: CARGGKWQYF. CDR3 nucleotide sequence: TGTGCCAGGGGGGGAAAATGGCAGTACTTC.

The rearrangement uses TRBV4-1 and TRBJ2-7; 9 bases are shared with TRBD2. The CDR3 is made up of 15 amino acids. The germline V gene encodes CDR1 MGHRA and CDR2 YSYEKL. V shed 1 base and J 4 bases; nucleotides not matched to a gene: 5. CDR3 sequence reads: CASSQVAGGRYEQYF. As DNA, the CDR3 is TGCGCCAGCAGCCAAGTCGCGGGAGGGAGATACGAGCAGTACTTC.

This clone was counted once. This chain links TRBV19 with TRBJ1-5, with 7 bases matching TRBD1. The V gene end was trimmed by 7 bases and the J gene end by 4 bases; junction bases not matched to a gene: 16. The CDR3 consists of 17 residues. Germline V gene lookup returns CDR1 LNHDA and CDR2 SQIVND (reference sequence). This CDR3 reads CASNGDRTQAGNQPQHF. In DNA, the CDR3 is TGTGCCAGTAATGGGGACAGAACTCAGGCGGGGAATCAGCCCCAGCATTTT. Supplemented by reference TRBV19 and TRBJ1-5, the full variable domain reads DGGITQSPKYLFRKEGQNVTLSCEQNLNHDAMYWYRQDPGQGLRLIYYSQIVNDFQKGDIAEGYSVSREKKESFPLTVTSAQKNPTAFYLCASNGDRTQAGNQPQHFGDGTRLSIL.

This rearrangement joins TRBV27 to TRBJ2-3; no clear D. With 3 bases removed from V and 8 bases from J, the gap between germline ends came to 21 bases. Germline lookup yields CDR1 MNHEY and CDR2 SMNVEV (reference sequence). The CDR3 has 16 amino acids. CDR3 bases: TGTGCCAGCAGTTTGCCGGCTGGCCGGTCCCCTCGTACGCAGTATTTT. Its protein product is CASSLPAGRSPRTQYF.

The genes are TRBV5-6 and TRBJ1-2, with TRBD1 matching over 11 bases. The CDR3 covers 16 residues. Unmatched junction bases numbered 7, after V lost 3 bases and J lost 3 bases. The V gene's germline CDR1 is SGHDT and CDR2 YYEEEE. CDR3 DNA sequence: TGTGCCAGCAGCTCCGTGGGACAGGGGGAAGACTATGGCTACACCTTC. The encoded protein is CASSSVGQGEDYGYTF.

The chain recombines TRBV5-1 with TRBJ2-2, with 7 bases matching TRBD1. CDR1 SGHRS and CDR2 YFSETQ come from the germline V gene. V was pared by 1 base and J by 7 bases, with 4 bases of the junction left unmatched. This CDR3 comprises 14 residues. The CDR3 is CASSLRQGDGELFF. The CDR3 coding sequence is TGCGCCAGCAGCTTGAGGCAGGGGGACGGGGAGCTGTTTTTT.

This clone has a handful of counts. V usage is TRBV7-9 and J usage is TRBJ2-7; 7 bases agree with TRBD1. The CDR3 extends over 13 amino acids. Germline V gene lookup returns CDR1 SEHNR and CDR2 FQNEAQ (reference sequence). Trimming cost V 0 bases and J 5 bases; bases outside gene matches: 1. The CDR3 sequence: CASSLATGNEQYF. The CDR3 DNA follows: TGTGCCAGCAGCTTAGCGACAGGGAACGAGCAGTACTTC.

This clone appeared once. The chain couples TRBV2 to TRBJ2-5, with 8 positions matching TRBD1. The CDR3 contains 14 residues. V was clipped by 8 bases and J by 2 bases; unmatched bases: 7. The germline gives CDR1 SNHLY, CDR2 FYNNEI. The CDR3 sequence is CASGGQASQETQYF. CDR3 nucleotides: TGTGCCAGCGGGGGACAGGCCTCACAAGAGACCCAGTACTTC.

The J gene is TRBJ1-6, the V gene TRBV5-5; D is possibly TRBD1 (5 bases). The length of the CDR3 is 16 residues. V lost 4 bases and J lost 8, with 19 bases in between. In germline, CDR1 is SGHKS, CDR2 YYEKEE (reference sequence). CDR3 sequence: CASSPNPGRLDSPLHF. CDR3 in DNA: TGTGCCAGCAGCCCGAACCCGGGGCGTTTGGATTCACCCCTCCACTTT.

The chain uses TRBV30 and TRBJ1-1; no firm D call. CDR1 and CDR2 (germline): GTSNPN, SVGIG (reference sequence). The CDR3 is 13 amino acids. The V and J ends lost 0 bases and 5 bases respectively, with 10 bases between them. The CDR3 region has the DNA TGTGCCTGGAGTGTACTGGGAGGGACTGAAGCTTTCTTT. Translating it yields CAWSVLGGTEAFF.

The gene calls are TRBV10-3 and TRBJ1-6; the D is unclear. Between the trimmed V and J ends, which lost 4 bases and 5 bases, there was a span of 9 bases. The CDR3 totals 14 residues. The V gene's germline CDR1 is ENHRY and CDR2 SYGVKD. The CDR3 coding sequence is TGTGCCATCAGTGTAGGCAGCCATAATTCACCCCTCCACTTT. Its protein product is CAISVGSHNSPLHF.

For the CDR3, the DNA is TGTGCCAGCCAGGTAGACTGGACCACCGAGCAGTTCTTC. Protein product: CASQVDWTTEQFF. The chain is built from TRBV2 and TRBJ2-1; D uncertain. Trimming cost V 8 bases and J 10 bases, with 18 bases left between them. Looked up from germline, CDR1 is SNHLY and CDR2 is FYNNEI. This CDR3 comprises 13 residues.

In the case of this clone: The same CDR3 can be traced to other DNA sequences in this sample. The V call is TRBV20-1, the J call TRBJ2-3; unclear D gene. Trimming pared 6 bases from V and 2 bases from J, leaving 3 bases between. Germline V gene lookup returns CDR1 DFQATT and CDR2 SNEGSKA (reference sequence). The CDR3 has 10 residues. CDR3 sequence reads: CSADTDTQYF. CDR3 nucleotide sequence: TGCAGTGCCGACACAGATACGCAGTATTTT.

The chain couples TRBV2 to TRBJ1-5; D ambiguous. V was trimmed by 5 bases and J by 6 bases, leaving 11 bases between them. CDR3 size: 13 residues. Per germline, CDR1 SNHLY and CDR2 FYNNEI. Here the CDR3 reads CASSTREGQPQHF. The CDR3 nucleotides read TGTGCCAGCAGTACACGGGAGGGTCAGCCCCAGCATTTT.

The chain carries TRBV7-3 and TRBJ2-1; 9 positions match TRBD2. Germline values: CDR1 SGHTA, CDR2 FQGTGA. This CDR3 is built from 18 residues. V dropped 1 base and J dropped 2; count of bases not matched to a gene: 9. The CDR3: CASSLKASGGLPYNEQFF. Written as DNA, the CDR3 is TGTGCCAGCAGCTTAAAAGCGAGCGGGGGGCTCCCCTACAATGAGCAGTTCTTC.

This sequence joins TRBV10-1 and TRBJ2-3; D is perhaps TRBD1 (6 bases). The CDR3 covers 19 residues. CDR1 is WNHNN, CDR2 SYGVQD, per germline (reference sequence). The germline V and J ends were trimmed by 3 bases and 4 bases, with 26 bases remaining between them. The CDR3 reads CASSEGFRWGRGDPDTQYF. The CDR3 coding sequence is TGCGCCAGCAGTGAAGGTTTTCGATGGGGCAGGGGCGACCCAGATACGCAGTATTTT.